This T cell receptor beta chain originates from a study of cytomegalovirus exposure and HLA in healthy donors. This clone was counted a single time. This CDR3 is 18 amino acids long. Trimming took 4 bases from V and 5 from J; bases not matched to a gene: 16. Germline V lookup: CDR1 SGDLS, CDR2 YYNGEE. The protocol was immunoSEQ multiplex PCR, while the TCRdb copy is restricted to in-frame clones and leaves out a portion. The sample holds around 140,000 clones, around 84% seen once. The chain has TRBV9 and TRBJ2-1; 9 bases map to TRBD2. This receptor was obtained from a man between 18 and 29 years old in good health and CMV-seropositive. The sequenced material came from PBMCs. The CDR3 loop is CASSLTTGASGINNEQFF. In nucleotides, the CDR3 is TGTGCCAGCAGCCTAACGACGGGGGCTAGCGGGATTAACAATGAGCAGTTCTTC. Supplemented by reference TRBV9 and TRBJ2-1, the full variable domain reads DSGVTQTPKHLITATGQRVTLRCSPRSGDLSVYWYQQSLDQGLQFLIQYYNGEERAKGNILERFSAQQFPDLHSELNLSSLELGDSALYFCASSLTTGASGINNEQFFGPGTRLTVL.